One sample yielded the 18 T cell receptor beta chains listed below, sequenced in a study of T-cell memory formation after mild COVID-19. One entry per CDR3 protein, called by TCRdb with MiXCR from the 5' RACE reads. The sample records about 320,000 distinct CDR3 sequences, roughly an eighth being singletons. The material sequenced was PBMCs or a T cell subset sorted from them (not recorded which). The receptors stem from a man aged 18 to 30 who had mild COVID-19 (a few samples of this study predate the infection). Cell type and time point are not known.

This chain connects TRBV29-1 to TRBJ1-1; no reliable D call. With 7 bases removed from V and 0 bases from J, the gap between germline ends came to 15 bases. CDR1 and CDR2 (germline): SQVTM, ANQGSEA. This CDR3 has 14 residues. CDR3 sequence: CSASPGVMNTEAFF. CDR3 DNA: TGCAGCGCGTCCCCAGGAGTCATGAACACTGAAGCTTTCTTT.

In this sample, this clonotype turned up a few times. This chain uses TRBV15 with TRBJ2-2; a possible D gene is TRBD1 (6 bases). Trimming pared 5 bases from V and 6 bases from J, leaving 13 bases between. Looked up from germline, CDR1 is LNHNV and CDR2 is YYDKDF (reference sequence). This CDR3 is built from 14 residues. The CDR3 sequence is CATSQEGVPGELFF. The CDR3 DNA sequence: TGTGCCACCAGCCAAGAGGGGGTTCCCGGGGAGCTGTTTTTT.

This rearrangement joins TRBV12-3 or TRBV12-4 to TRBJ2-5; possible D gene TRBD1, 6 bases. Trimming took off 5 bases at V and 5 bases at J, with 12 bases between the two ends. This CDR3 is 13 amino acids long. The CDR3 reads CASSNRAQETQYF. CDR3 nucleotide sequence: TGTGCCAGCAGTAACAGGGCCCAGGAGACCCAGTACTTC.

This clonotype was detected only a few times. The V call is TRBV6-2 or TRBV6-3, the J call TRBJ1-5, with unresolved D. Trimming removed 7 bases from V and 4 bases from J, with 14 bases in between. The V gene's germline CDR1 is MNHEY and CDR2 SVGEGT. This CDR3 is built from 14 residues. Here the CDR3 DNA reads TGTGCCAGCAATGGACTTACCGGAAATCAGCCCCAGCATTTT. Its translation is CASNGLTGNQPQHF.

The sample holds a few counts of this clonotype. The chain has TRBV20-1 and TRBJ2-1; 14 nucleotides agree with TRBD2. Unmatched junction bases numbered 12, after V lost 6 bases and J lost 5 bases. There are 17 residues in the CDR3. Germline values: CDR1 DFQATT, CDR2 SNEGSKA (reference sequence). CDR3 sequence reads: CSARPGLAGEFDNEQFF. The CDR3 DNA reads TGCAGTGCCCGACCGGGACTAGCGGGGGAGTTTGACAATGAGCAGTTCTTC.

This clonotype came up many times. The chain joins TRBV12-3 or TRBV12-4 to TRBJ2-2, with TRBD1 matching over 7 bases. The CDR3 has 15 residues. Unmatched junction bases numbered 13, after V lost 10 bases and J lost 5 bases. CDR3 nucleotide sequence: TGTGCCACCACGAGGGAACAGGGGTATACCGGGGAGCTGTTTTTT. Amino acid sequence: CATTREQGYTGELFF.

This clonotype was seen ten or more times. The chain is built from TRBV20-1 and TRBJ2-7; 7 positions match TRBD2. Germline CDR1 DFQATT, CDR2 SNEGSKA (reference sequence). The V and J ends lost 7 bases and 0 bases, in that order; junction bases with no gene match: 9. This CDR3 has 14 residues. The CDR3 DNA sequence: TGCAGTGTCACCAGCGGGACCAACTCCTACGAGCAGTACGTC. This codes for CSVTSGTNSYEQYV.

The chain is built from TRBV6-5 and TRBJ2-2; 7 nucleotides line up with TRBD1. The CDR3 spans 15 residues. Germline lookup yields CDR1 MNHEY and CDR2 SVGAGI. Trimming cost V 7 bases and J 7 bases; bases outside gene matches: 12. The CDR3 DNA is TGTGCCAGCACGGGACGACAGGGCCGACTCGGGGAGCTGTTTTTT. Translated, it gives CASTGRQGRLGELFF.

This clonotype was detected only a few times. The chain recombines TRBV15 with TRBJ1-1; D remains ambiguous. Germline lookup yields CDR1 LNHNV and CDR2 YYDKDF (reference sequence). The CDR3 has 18 residues. The V gene lost 5 bases and the J gene lost 0 bases, with 22 bases spanning the gap. CDR3 sequence reads: CATSSGGEILLMNTEAFF. The CDR3 DNA reads as TGTGCCACCAGCTCTGGTGGGGAAATACTACTCATGAACACTGAAGCTTTCTTT.

This clonotype has only a few counts. This sequence joins TRBV7-9 and TRBJ1-1, with D tentatively TRBD1 (5 bases). The CDR3 is 13 amino acids. CDR1 is SEHNR and CDR2 is FQNEAQ in the germline V gene (reference sequence). Trimming left V 2 bases short and J 6 bases short, with 10 bases between. CDR3 loop: CASSLSGEAEAFF. The CDR3, as DNA: TGTGCCAGCAGCTTATCGGGGGAAGCTGAAGCTTTCTTT.

There are a few counts of this clonotype. This chain links TRBV20-1 with TRBJ2-3, with 11 bases that match TRBD2. The CDR3 is 17 amino acids. Germline V gene data show CDR1 as DFQATT and CDR2 as SNEGSKA (reference sequence). The ends lost 6 bases at V and 9 bases at J; junction bases unmatched: 20. DNA of the CDR3: TGCAGTGCCGAAGGACCTAGCGGGGGGCCGACCGGAGACACGCAGTATTTT. Translation: CSAEGPSGGPTGDTQYF.

The chain couples TRBV12-3 or TRBV12-4 to TRBJ2-7; TRBD1 aligns across 8 bases. There are 14 residues in the CDR3. Trimming took 4 bases from V and 4 from J; bases not matched to a gene: 6. CDR3 nucleotides: TGTGCCAGCAGTTATGATCAGGGGGCATACGAGCAGTACGTC. Translating gives CASSYDQGAYEQYV.

The rearrangement links TRBV28 to TRBJ1-5, with D possibly matching TRBD1 (6 bases). Between the trimmed V and J ends, which lost 10 bases and 3 bases, there was a span of 16 bases. CDR1 is MDHEN and CDR2 is SYDVKM in the germline V gene. There are 14 residues in the CDR3. CDR3 nucleotides: TGTGCCATCCACGCGGGGGCTCCCAATCAGCCCCAGCATTTT. It encodes CAIHAGAPNQPQHF.

This rearrangement joins TRBV7-2 to TRBJ1-3; 7 bases match TRBD1. This CDR3 region has 15 residues. Unmatched junction bases numbered 6, after V lost 7 bases and J lost 0 bases. Germline V gene lookup returns CDR1 SGHTA and CDR2 FQGNSA. The CDR3 sequence is CASTVDRLSGNTIYF. The CDR3 DNA reads TGTGCCAGCACCGTGGACAGGCTCTCTGGAAACACCATATATTTT.

This chain connects TRBV7-2 to TRBJ2-3, with no clear D. Per germline, CDR1 SGHTA and CDR2 FQGNSA. V dropped 4 bases and J dropped 2 bases, with 13 bases sitting between them. The length of the CDR3 is 15 residues. In DNA, the CDR3 is TGTGCCAGCAGCTCCCGACTGTCTAACACAGATACGCAGTATTTT. This sequence encodes CASSSRLSNTDTQYF.

CDR3 sequence: CASSLAVGGFEAFF. As DNA, the CDR3 is TGTGCCAGCAGCTTAGCGGTGGGTGGCTTTGAAGCTTTCTTT. The genes are TRBV7-2 and TRBJ1-1; D not certain. The CDR3 totals 14 residues. The V gene lost 0 bases and the J gene lost 7 bases, with 12 bases spanning the gap. Germline V gene lookup returns CDR1 SGHTA and CDR2 FQGNSA.

The rearrangement links TRBV9 to TRBJ2-7; D might be TRBD2 (7 bases). The CDR3 extends over 15 amino acids. Germline V CDR1 and CDR2: SGDLS, YYNGEE. Trimming pared 2 bases from V and 0 bases from J, leaving 12 bases between. The CDR3 loop is CASSVGRGPSYEQYF. DNA of the CDR3: TGTGCCAGCAGCGTTGGGCGGGGGCCCTCCTACGAGCAGTACTTC.

This clonotype has a handful of counts. CDR3 region: CASRAITGGTGVSQYF. The CDR3 DNA is TGTGCCAGCAGAGCCATAACGGGGGGGACAGGGGTTTCTCAGTATTTT. This chain uses TRBV6-5 with TRBJ2-3; 10 positions agree with TRBD1. The CDR3 contains 16 residues. Germline V gene sequence: CDR1 MNHEY, CDR2 SVGAGI. Trimming removed 6 bases from V and 12 bases from J; junction bases left unmatched: 18.